A single sample is the source of the 32 T cell receptor beta chains below, sequenced in a study of blood T cell repertoires in COVID-19. Data came from immunoSEQ multiplex PCR; TCRdb stores just in-frame clones and leaves some out. The sample lists over 75,000 clones; approximately 90% were seen once. Sequences were obtained from peripheral blood. These receptors all stem from a woman older than 75 with acute or convalescent COVID-19.

The V call is TRBV28, the J call TRBJ2-7; no clear D gene. The CDR3 totals 16 residues. Germline CDR1 and CDR2: MDHEN and SYDVKM. Trimming pared 7 bases from V and 1 base from J, leaving 20 bases between. The CDR3 bases are TGTGCCAGCACCTCTGCCGCCGGTTCCAATTCCTACGAGCAGTACTTC. Translated: CASTSAAGSNSYEQYF.

In DNA form, the CDR3 reads TGTGCCAGCAGTTACTCGAGTCGGGGTGGCGAGCAGTACTTC. It yields the protein CASSYSSRGGEQYF. This chain connects TRBV6-6 to TRBJ2-7; D is possibly TRBD2 (5 bases). Germline CDR1 and CDR2: MNHNY and SVGAGI (reference sequence). Trimming shortened V by 0 bases and J by 6 bases, and 12 bases separated the two germline ends. The CDR3 extends over 14 amino acids.

V and J are TRBV7-9 and TRBJ2-3, with 11 bases aligning to TRBD2. The CDR3 is 16 residues long. In germline, CDR1 is SEHNR, CDR2 FQNEAQ (reference sequence). Trimming at V came to 3 bases and at J to 6 bases, leaving 8 bases not matched to a gene. CDR3 in DNA: TGTGCCAGCAGCTTCGTGACTAGCGGGGACCGGGATACGCAGTATTTT. Translated: CASSFVTSGDRDTQYF.

The chain carries TRBV7-2 and TRBJ1-1, with D possibly TRBD1 on 5 matching bases. This CDR3 is 15 amino acids long. The germline V gene encodes CDR1 SGHTA and CDR2 FQGNSA. Trimming removed 3 bases from V and 3 bases from J, with 14 bases in between. CDR3 amino acids: CASSFGGVEHTEAFF. The CDR3 region has the DNA TGTGCCAGCAGCTTCGGGGGGGTGGAGCACACTGAAGCTTTCTTT.

The chain couples TRBV27 to TRBJ2-2; 8 nucleotides line up with TRBD2. With V trimmed by 7 bases and J by 4 bases, 8 bases remained unmatched. This CDR3 region has 15 residues. CDR1 is MNHEY and CDR2 is SMNVEV in the germline V gene (reference sequence). Written as DNA, the CDR3 is TGTGCCAGCACCTTACAGCGGGGGAGCACCGGGGAGCTGTTTTTT. This gives the protein CASTLQRGSTGELFF.

The chain has TRBV27 and TRBJ1-6; 8 nucleotides match TRBD1. This CDR3 has 15 amino acids. Per the germline V gene, CDR1 is MNHEY and CDR2 is SMNVEV (reference sequence). The V and J ends lost 5 bases and 10 bases, in that order; junction bases with no gene match: 10. This CDR3 is CASSLDRGSGSPLHF. For the CDR3, the DNA is TGTGCCAGCAGTCTAGACAGGGGAAGTGGATCACCCCTCCACTTT.

The J gene is TRBJ2-5, the V gene TRBV24-1; TRBD1 aligns across 12 bases. The CDR3 consists of 16 residues. After removal of 4 bases from V and 4 bases from J, the junction contained 6 bases not matched to a gene. CDR1 is KGHDR, CDR2 SFDVKD, per germline. The CDR3 region has the DNA TGTGCCACCAGTGACTCCGGGACAGGGGGCCGAGAGACCCAGTACTTC. It encodes CATSDSGTGGRETQYF.

The V and J genes are TRBV7-9 and TRBJ2-7; 8 positions match TRBD2. Germline V gene data show CDR1 as SEHNR and CDR2 as FQNEAQ (reference sequence). V lost 4 bases and J lost 0; bases outside the gene matches: 14. This CDR3 contains 18 residues. CDR3 sequence (DNA): TGTGCCAGCAGCTCGAAGGTCGGGGGGGACTTCTTCTCCTACGAGCAGTACTTC. Translating it yields CASSSKVGGDFFSYEQYF.

The chain has TRBV5-3 and TRBJ1-2, with 9 positions matching TRBD1. TRBV5-3 is designated an ORF whose function remains uncertain. Trimming removed 5 bases from V and 5 bases from J; junction bases left unmatched: 7. This CDR3 comprises 14 residues. The chain's CDR3 is CARSRAQGAYGYTF. The CDR3 DNA follows: TGTGCCAGAAGTCGAGCACAGGGGGCGTATGGCTACACCTTC.

V usage is TRBV2 and J usage is TRBJ1-4; 8 nucleotides agree with TRBD1. The V and J ends lost 7 bases and 8 bases, in that order; junction bases with no gene match: 12. The CDR3 sequence is 15 residues long. CDR1 is SNHLY, CDR2 FYNNEI, per germline. CDR3 DNA: TGTGCCAGCAAACTGGACAGGGAGAGTTTCGAAAAACTGTTTTTT. Its translation: CASKLDRESFEKLFF. Together with reference TRBV2 and TRBJ1-4, the CDR3 gives the full variable domain: EPEVTQTPSHQVTQMGQEVILRCVPISNHLYFYWYRQILGQKVEFLVSFYNNEISEKSEIFDDQFSVERPDGSNFTLKIRSTKLEDSAMYFCASKLDRESFEKLFFGSGTQLSVL.

The chain couples TRBV11-2 to TRBJ1-2; 8 bases are shared with TRBD1. V gave up 2 bases and J gave up 5 bases; unmatched junction bases: 7. This CDR3 has 15 amino acids. Germline CDR1 and CDR2: SGHAT and FQNNGV. As DNA, the CDR3 is TGTGCCAGCAGCTTATCAGGGGGCGCGCAATATGGCTACACCTTC. Its protein product is CASSLSGGAQYGYTF.

This sequence joins TRBV29-1 and TRBJ2-3, with D perhaps matching TRBD1 (5 bases). Trimming shortened V by 4 bases and J by 6 bases, and 11 bases separated the two germline ends. The CDR3 sequence is 12 residues long. Germline CDR1 is SQVTM and CDR2 is ANQGSEA. This chain's CDR3 is CSVARASDTQYF. The CDR3 DNA sequence: TGCAGCGTTGCCAGGGCGTCGGATACGCAGTATTTT.

The chain links TRBV5-4 to TRBJ2-7; D may be TRBD1 (5 bases). Trimming shortened V by 0 bases and J by 4 bases, and 8 bases separated the two germline ends. The CDR3 has 13 residues. Germline-derived CDR1 and CDR2 are SGHNT and YYREEE (reference sequence). This CDR3 reads CASSLDRPYEQYF. CDR3 bases: TGTGCCAGCAGCTTGGACAGGCCGTACGAGCAGTACTTC.

This chain uses TRBV5-6 with TRBJ1-6; 8 bases map to TRBD1. After removal of 4 bases from V and 6 bases from J, the junction contained 6 bases not matched to a gene. This CDR3 comprises 15 residues. The germline V gene has CDR1 SGHDT and CDR2 YYEEEE. CDR3: CASSGYRGTNSPLHF. CDR3 nucleotides: TGTGCCAGCAGCGGCTACAGGGGGACTAATTCACCCCTCCACTTT.

V and J are TRBV28 and TRBJ1-2, with 9 bases that match TRBD1. CDR3 length: 15 residues. Germline V gives CDR1 MDHEN, CDR2 SYDVKM. V shed 5 bases and J 2 bases; nucleotides not matched to a gene: 6. CDR3 sequence (DNA): TGTGCCAGCAGTCCTCAGACAGGGGGAAACTATGGCTACACCTTC. Its protein is CASSPQTGGNYGYTF.

The V call is TRBV5-1, the J call TRBJ1-6; TRBD1 might be the D (6 bases). CDR1 SGHRS and CDR2 YFSETQ come from the germline V gene. The V end was cut by 0 bases, the J end by 9 bases, with 16 bases between. The CDR3 contains 16 residues. CDR3 sequence reads: CASSLGDTPEISPLHF. As DNA, the CDR3 is TGCGCCAGCAGCTTGGGGGACACGCCTGAGATTTCACCCCTCCACTTT.

With respect to this clone: The junction and the germline gene differ at one end; a read error may be behind it. The chain recombines TRBV7-7 with TRBJ2-7, with D tentatively TRBD2 (7 bases). Germline V lookup: CDR1 SSHAT, CDR2 FNYEAQ (reference sequence). The CDR3 is 16 amino acids. The CDR3 DNA reads TGTGCTAGCAGCCCGAGGGGGGGATTCTCTCCCTACGAGCAGTACTTC. This translates into CASSPRGGFSPYEQYF. The complete variable domain, with remaining parts taken from reference TRBV7-7 and TRBJ2-7, reads GAGVSQSPRYKVTKRGQDVTLRCDPISSHATLYWYQQALGQGPEFLTYFNYEAQPDKSGLPSDRFSAERPEGSISTLTIQRTEQRDSAMYRCASSPRGGFSPYEQYFGPGTRLTVT.

The V gene is TRBV7-2, the J gene TRBJ1-1, with D maybe TRBD1 (6 bases). Per the germline V gene, CDR1 is SGHTA and CDR2 is FQGNSA. Trimming removed 3 bases at V and 0 bases at J, with 17 bases between. The CDR3 is made up of 17 amino acids. CDR3 DNA sequence: TGTGCCAGCAGCTTTCCCAAAAACAGGGTAATGAACACTGAAGCTTTCTTT. It translates to CASSFPKNRVMNTEAFF.

V is TRBV5-4 and J is TRBJ2-7, with 11 nucleotides matching TRBD2. V trimming: 2 bases; J trimming: 4 bases; junction bases outside the gene matches: 2. Germline V CDR1 and CDR2: SGHNT, YYREEE (reference sequence). The CDR3 consists of 14 residues. CDR3 DNA sequence: TGTGCCAGCAGCTTTGGGACTAGCGGATACGAGCAGTACTTC. Protein sequence: CASSFGTSGYEQYF.

V is TRBV9 and J is TRBJ1-2, with 10 bases that match TRBD1. V lost 4 bases, J lost 8 bases, and 11 bases stayed unmatched. The length of the CDR3 is 15 residues. Germline V gene lookup returns CDR1 SGDLS and CDR2 YYNGEE. CDR3 sequence reads: CASSSTTGGAQGYTF. CDR3 DNA sequence: TGTGCCAGCAGCTCCACGACAGGGGGCGCTCAGGGCTACACCTTC.

V and J are TRBV11-2 and TRBJ1-6; possibly TRBD1 for D (5 bases). The CDR3 has 14 residues. The germline V and J ends were trimmed by 3 bases and 7 bases, with 10 bases remaining between them. The V gene's germline CDR1 is SGHAT and CDR2 FQNNGV. CDR3 sequence reads: CASSFDRRNSPLHF. The DNA of the CDR3 is TGTGCCAGCAGCTTCGACAGAAGAAATTCACCCCTCCACTTT.

This chain uses TRBV29-1 with TRBJ1-1, with D perhaps TRBD1 (5 bases). This CDR3 has 15 amino acids. Germline CDR1 reads SQVTM; CDR2 reads ANQGSEA. V lost 5 bases to trimming and J lost 1 base, with 17 bases between them. CDR3 region: CSVRPLGTGNTEAFF. For the CDR3, the DNA is TGCAGCGTTCGACCACTTGGTACAGGGAACACTGAAGCTTTCTTT.

V usage is TRBV5-1 and J usage is TRBJ1-5, with D perhaps matching TRBD1 (6 bases). The ends were cut back, 4 bases at V and 4 bases at J, with 12 bases in the middle. The length of the CDR3 is 14 residues. Per germline, CDR1 SGHRS and CDR2 YFSETQ. CDR3 nucleotides: TGCGCCAGCAGCAGCGGGACACCTAATCAGCCCCAGCATTTT. This encodes CASSSGTPNQPQHF.

The chain employs TRBV5-6 and TRBJ1-6; possibly TRBD1 for D (6 bases). CDR1 is SGHDT, CDR2 YYEEEE, per germline. Trimming removed 0 bases at V and 9 bases at J, with 13 bases between. The CDR3 has 15 amino acids. CDR3 sequence: CASSLGGGQRSPLHF. Written as DNA, the CDR3 is TGTGCCAGCAGCTTGGGAGGGGGTCAGCGTTCACCCCTCCACTTT.

Only one count was recorded for this clone. V is TRBV25-1 and J is TRBJ1-2; D gene unclear. V was trimmed by 6 bases and J by 8 bases, leaving 19 bases between them. The CDR3 spans 14 residues. Germline V lookup: CDR1 MGHDK, CDR2 SYGVNS. In DNA form, the CDR3 reads TGTGCCAGCAGGGGGTTAGCGGAGACGCGAGGCTACACCTTC. It is translated as CASRGLAETRGYTF.

This sequence joins TRBV5-1 and TRBJ2-1; a weak D match, TRBD1 (5 bases). The CDR3 sequence is 13 residues long. The V end lost 0 bases, the J end lost 10 bases, and 11 bases lay between the germline ends. The germline V gene encodes CDR1 SGHRS and CDR2 YFSETQ. CDR3 in DNA: TGCGCCAGCAGCTTGGAGGTTCGGACAGAGCAGTTCTTC. This translates into CASSLEVRTEQFF.

This clone was recorded a few times. This chain joins TRBV6-5 and TRBJ1-3; 8 bases fit TRBD1. CDR3 size: 14 residues. The germline V gene encodes CDR1 MNHEY and CDR2 SVGAGI. The trim removed 6 bases at V and 2 bases at J, leaving 3 bases unmatched. The CDR3 bases are TGTGCCAGCAGAAGACAGGGGACTGGAAACACCATATATTTT. Protein product: CASRRQGTGNTIYF.

The chain joins TRBV5-6 to TRBJ1-2; D is ambiguous. V lost 0 bases and J lost 0, with 9 bases in between. CDR1 is SGHDT and CDR2 is YYEEEE in the germline V gene. The CDR3 extends over 15 amino acids. As DNA, the CDR3 is TGTGCCAGCAGCTTGGGTCCGACTACTAACTATGGCTACACCTTC. This translates into CASSLGPTTNYGYTF. The full variable domain, completed using reference TRBV5-6 and TRBJ1-2, is DAGVTQSPTHLIKTRGQQVTLRCSPKSGHDTVSWYQQALGQGPQFIFQYYEEEERQRGNFPDRFSGHQFPNYSSELNVNALLLGDSALYLCASSLGPTTNYGYTFGSGTRLTVV.

The chain joins TRBV5-4 to TRBJ2-3; 15 bases match TRBD2. Per the germline V gene, CDR1 is SGHNT and CDR2 is YYREEE (reference sequence). Trimming at V came to 3 bases and at J to 4 bases, leaving 9 bases not matched to a gene. The CDR3 has 18 amino acids. CDR3 in amino acids: CASSSGLAGGSRADTQYF. The CDR3 nucleotides read TGTGCCAGCAGCTCCGGACTAGCGGGAGGGTCACGGGCAGATACGCAGTATTTT.

The chain carries TRBV30 and TRBJ2-7; D perhaps matches TRBD2 (6 bases). Germline CDR1 is GTSNPN and CDR2 is SVGIG (reference sequence). Trimming took off 2 bases at V and 9 bases at J, with 14 bases between the two ends. The CDR3 is 12 residues long. CDR3 sequence (DNA): TGTGCCTGGAGTCCTACTAGCTATGTGCAGTACTTC. Translation: CAWSPTSYVQYF.

The J gene is TRBJ1-2, the V gene TRBV10-3; 9 bases match TRBD1. V lost 7 bases to trimming and J lost 5 bases; unmatched junction nucleotides: 5. The germline V gene has CDR1 ENHRY and CDR2 SYGVKD. The CDR3 has 13 residues. CDR3 amino acids: CAITRDREYGYTF. DNA for the CDR3: TGTGCCATCACCAGGGACAGGGAGTATGGCTACACCTTC.

The chain joins TRBV20-1 to TRBJ1-2; no clear D gene. Trimming shortened V by 6 bases and J by 3 bases, and 8 bases separated the two germline ends. Germline V gene data show CDR1 as DFQATT and CDR2 as SNEGSKA (reference sequence). CDR3 length equals 11 residues. The CDR3 bases are TGCAGTGCCCCCCTCTACTATGGCTACACCTTC. This codes for CSAPLYYGYTF.